The 19 T cell receptor beta chains listed next were all sequenced from one sample in a study of regulatory T cells in long-lasting Graves disease. Regarding time point: persistent/refractory GD, antithyroid drugs over 5 years with positive TRAb. There was RNA extracted from PBMCs, and the TCR library was made from it. Relying on iRepertoire HTBI primers and Arm-PCR of CDR3 regions, the team built TCR beta libraries. TCRdb re-called the multiplex PCR reads through MiXCR, storing one row per CDR3 protein. This table holds 400,000 or so distinct CDR3 sequences, about a fifth found once. The source was peripheral blood mononuclear cells (PBMCs), collected when the disease was refractory, from a patient treated with antithyroid drugs. The receptors originated from a female donor with Graves disease.

Many counts were recorded for this clonotype. The chain combines TRBV6-9 with TRBJ1-2, with 8 bases matching TRBD1. Germline CDR1 MNHGY, CDR2 SVAAGI. Trimming at V came to 3 bases and at J to 4 bases, leaving 16 bases not matched to a gene. The CDR3 contains 18 residues. This chain's CDR3 is CASSYGWGTDRVSYGYTF. The CDR3 nucleotides are TGTGCCAGCAGTTACGGGTGGGGTACGGACAGGGTGAGCTATGGCTACACCTTC.

This clonotype was picked up a small number of times. The chain is built from TRBV6-2 or TRBV6-3 and TRBJ2-2; D remains unclear. The CDR3 has 13 residues. Per the germline V gene, CDR1 is MNHEY and CDR2 is SVGEGT. V was clipped by 8 bases and J by 4 bases, with 11 bases between them. The CDR3: CASSRVSTGELFF. The CDR3 region has the DNA TGTGCCAGCTCCCGGGTCAGCACCGGGGAGCTGTTTTTT.

This clonotype was found many times. This chain connects TRBV7-8 to TRBJ2-5; D remains unclear. The CDR3 length is 13 residues. Germline CDR1 and CDR2: SGHVS and FQNEAQ. V dropped 5 bases and J dropped 7 bases, with 14 bases sitting between them. CDR3 sequence reads: CASSPRTGGTQYF. In DNA form, the CDR3 reads TGTGCCAGCAGCCCGCGGACCGGCGGGACCCAGTACTTC.

This clonotype showed up just a few times. The chain has TRBV6-1 and TRBJ2-7; the match to TRBD2 covers 14 bases. The germline V gene has CDR1 MNHNS and CDR2 SASEGT. The CDR3 is 18 residues long. J gave up 7 bases and V 6 bases, and 17 bases lay outside the gene matches. The CDR3: CASRNNLPGLAGAWEQYF. CDR3 in DNA: TGTGCCAGCAGAAACAACCTCCCGGGACTAGCGGGAGCATGGGAGCAGTACTTC.

CDR3 DNA sequence: TGTGCCAGCAGTCCCGACGGCCCCTGGCGCACTGAAGCTTTCTTT. Its translation is CASSPDGPWRTEAFF. The J gene is TRBJ1-1, the V gene TRBV27; D ambiguous. The CDR3 spans 15 residues. V shed 5 bases and J shed 4 bases, with 17 bases lying between them. CDR1 is MNHEY, CDR2 SMNVEV, per germline (reference sequence).

V usage is TRBV7-6 and J usage is TRBJ2-7, with D perhaps TRBD2 (6 bases). The CDR3 is made up of 14 amino acids. The germline gives CDR1 SGHVS, CDR2 FNYEAQ. V lost 5 bases and J lost 6, with 17 bases in between. The chain's CDR3 is CASSPPGLLGEQYF. Here the CDR3 DNA reads TGTGCCAGCAGCCCGCCGGGACTCCTCGGCGAGCAGTACTTC.

This clonotype was counted many times. The chain carries TRBV27 and TRBJ1-1; TRBD1 is a possible D gene (5 bases). The CDR3 extends over 14 amino acids. In germline, CDR1 is MNHEY, CDR2 SMNVEV (reference sequence). V was trimmed by 5 bases and J by 11 bases, leaving 21 bases between them. CDR3 bases: TGTGCCAGCAGTCCCACGGGGGTTCATGATCTGGCTTTCTTT. Protein product: CASSPTGVHDLAFF.

The rearrangement links TRBV20-1 to TRBJ1-6, with unresolved D. CDR1 is DFQATT and CDR2 is SNEGSKA in the germline V gene (reference sequence). This CDR3 is built from 13 residues. V was cut by 6 bases and J by 9 bases, with 15 bases left in between. CDR3 DNA: TGCAGTGCCTCCGTTCCGGGTCCTTCACCCCTCCACTTT. It translates to CSASVPGPSPLHF.

The V gene is TRBV20-1, the J gene TRBJ2-5; D call uncertain. Germline CDR1 DFQATT, CDR2 SNEGSKA (reference sequence). V gave up 2 bases and J gave up 4 bases, with 8 bases separating them. This CDR3 contains 12 residues. This chain's CDR3 is CSARTVAETQYF. DNA of the CDR3: TGCAGTGCTAGAACGGTTGCAGAGACCCAGTACTTC.

There are a few counts of this clonotype. The rearrangement uses TRBV30 and TRBJ2-7, with D possibly TRBD2 on 5 matching bases. V lost 4 bases and J lost 6, with 16 bases in between. The length of the CDR3 is 13 residues. Looked up from germline, CDR1 is GTSNPN and CDR2 is SVGIG (reference sequence). CDR3: CAWNKLGLGEQYF. In DNA form, the CDR3 reads TGTGCCTGGAACAAACTAGGACTTGGCGAGCAGTACTTC. Variable domain in full (rest from reference TRBV30 and TRBJ2-7): SQTIHQWPATLVQPVGSPLSLECTVEGTSNPNLYWYRQAAGRGLQLLFYSVGIGQISSEVPQNLSASRPQDRQFILSSKKLLLSDSGFYLCAWNKLGLGEQYFGPGTRLTVT.

This clonotype came up many times. The chain couples TRBV2 to TRBJ1-2, with TRBD1 identical over 7 bases. The V segment lost 5 bases and the J segment 4 bases; nucleotides outside the gene matches: 10. Germline loops: CDR1 SNHLY, CDR2 FYNNEI. This CDR3 comprises 15 residues. The CDR3 is CASSKTGERGYGYTF. Here the CDR3 DNA reads TGTGCCAGCAGTAAAACAGGGGAGAGAGGCTATGGCTACACCTTC.

Notes on this clonotype: No conserved phenylalanine or tryptophan ends this CDR3, so it is likely a read error. The chain links TRBV3-1 to TRBJ1-5, with D possibly matching TRBD1 (5 bases). Deletions cut 0 bases from V and 6 bases from J, with 12 bases between. There are 15 residues in the CDR3. Germline CDR1 LGHDT, CDR2 YNNKEL (reference sequence). DNA for the CDR3: TGTGCCAGCAGCCAAGATTCGGGGGGAGGTCAGCCCCAGCATCTT. As protein: CASSQDSGGGQPQHL.

The sample holds many counts of this clonotype. An end of the junction does not agree with germline; a read error may underlie this. This chain uses TRBV2 with TRBJ1-4, with TRBD1 as a possible D gene (6 bases). In germline, CDR1 is SNHLY, CDR2 FYNNEI. The CDR3 sequence is 14 residues long. The CDR3 DNA follows: TGTGCCAGCAGGGAAGGGACACCTAATGAAAAACTGTTTTTT. As protein: CASREGTPNEKLFF.

At least ten counts were recorded for this clonotype. V and J are TRBV28 and TRBJ1-2, with D tentatively TRBD1 (6 bases). Between the trimmed V and J ends, which lost 9 bases and 0 bases, there was a span of 17 bases. The CDR3 is 15 residues long. From germline, CDR1 is MDHEN and CDR2 SYDVKM. CDR3 in amino acids: CASTSGGLTNYGYTF. CDR3 DNA sequence: TGTGCCAGTACGAGCGGGGGCCTAACTAACTATGGCTACACCTTC.

This clonotype was detected a few times. The chain employs TRBV20-1 and TRBJ2-7; D not resolved. Germline V lookup: CDR1 DFQATT, CDR2 SNEGSKA (reference sequence). The CDR3 consists of 15 residues. Deletions cut 5 bases from V and 1 base from J, with 18 bases between. The CDR3 sequence is CSAEKVAGSSYEQYF. The DNA of the CDR3 is TGCAGTGCTGAAAAGGTGGCAGGTTCTTCCTACGAGCAGTACTTC.

This clonotype came up many times. The chain couples TRBV2 to TRBJ1-4; 9 bases line up with TRBD1. V shed 6 bases and J 4 bases; nucleotides not matched to a gene: 6. Germline CDR1 and CDR2: SNHLY and FYNNEI. CDR3 length: 15 residues. The CDR3 reads CASREQGAYNEKLFF. The CDR3, as DNA: TGTGCCAGCAGAGAACAGGGGGCCTATAATGAAAAACTGTTTTTT.

This clonotype was seen more than once but under ten times. This chain joins TRBV7-2 and TRBJ2-1, with 9 bases matching TRBD2. Looked up from germline, CDR1 is SGHTA and CDR2 is FQGNSA. The CDR3 covers 16 residues. V gave up 3 bases and J gave up 9 bases; unmatched junction bases: 12. The CDR3 bases are TGTGCCAGCAGCTTCCCTGGCGGGAGGGCCTCTCTTGAGCAGTTCTTC. Protein: CASSFPGGRASLEQFF.

The J gene is TRBJ2-1, the V gene TRBV13, with D perhaps matching TRBD2 (5 bases). CDR3 length equals 17 residues. V was shortened by 4 bases and J by 12 bases, with 28 bases between the two germline ends. CDR1 is PRHDT, CDR2 FYEKMQ, per germline (reference sequence). The CDR3 protein is CASSSLPGSGHSVGQFF. DNA for the CDR3: TGTGCCAGCAGCTCTCTGCCCGGAAGCGGCCACTCTGTTGGGCAGTTCTTC. The whole variable domain, remainder taken from reference TRBV13 and TRBJ2-1, is AAGVIQSPRHLIKEKRETATLKCYPIPRHDTVYWYQQGPGQDPQFLISFYEKMQSDKGSIPDRFSAQQFSDYHSELNMSSLELGDSALYFCASSSLPGSGHSVGQFFGPGTRLTVL.

The chain joins TRBV7-2 to TRBJ1-5, with no clear D. The CDR3 length is 13 residues. V was cut by 5 bases and J by 5 bases, with 10 bases left in between. The V gene's germline CDR1 is SGHTA and CDR2 FQGNSA. The CDR3 DNA is TGTGCCAGCAGCCGAACAGAAGATCAGCCCCAGCATTTT. Translation: CASSRTEDQPQHF.